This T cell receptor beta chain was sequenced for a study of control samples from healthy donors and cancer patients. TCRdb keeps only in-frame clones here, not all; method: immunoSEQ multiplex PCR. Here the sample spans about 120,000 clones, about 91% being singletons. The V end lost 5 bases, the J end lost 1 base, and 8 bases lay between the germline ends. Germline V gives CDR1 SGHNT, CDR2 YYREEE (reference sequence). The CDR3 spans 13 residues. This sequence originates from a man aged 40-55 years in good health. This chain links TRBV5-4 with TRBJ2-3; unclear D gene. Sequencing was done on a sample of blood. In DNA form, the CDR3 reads TGTGCCAGCAGTTCATGGGGCACAGATACGCAGTATTTT. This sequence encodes CASSSWGTDTQYF.